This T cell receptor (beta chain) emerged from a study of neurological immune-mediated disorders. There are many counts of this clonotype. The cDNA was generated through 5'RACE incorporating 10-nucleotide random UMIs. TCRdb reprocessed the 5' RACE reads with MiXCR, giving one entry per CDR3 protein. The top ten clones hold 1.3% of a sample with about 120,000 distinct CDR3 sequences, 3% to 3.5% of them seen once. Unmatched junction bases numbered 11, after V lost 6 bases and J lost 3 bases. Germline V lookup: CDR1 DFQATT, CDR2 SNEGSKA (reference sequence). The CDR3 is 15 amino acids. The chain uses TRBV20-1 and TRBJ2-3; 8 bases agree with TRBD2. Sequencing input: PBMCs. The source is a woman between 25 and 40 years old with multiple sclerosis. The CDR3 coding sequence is TGCAGTGCCCCCGAGGGGACTAGGGGTACAGATACGCAGTATTTT. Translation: CSAPEGTRGTDTQYF.